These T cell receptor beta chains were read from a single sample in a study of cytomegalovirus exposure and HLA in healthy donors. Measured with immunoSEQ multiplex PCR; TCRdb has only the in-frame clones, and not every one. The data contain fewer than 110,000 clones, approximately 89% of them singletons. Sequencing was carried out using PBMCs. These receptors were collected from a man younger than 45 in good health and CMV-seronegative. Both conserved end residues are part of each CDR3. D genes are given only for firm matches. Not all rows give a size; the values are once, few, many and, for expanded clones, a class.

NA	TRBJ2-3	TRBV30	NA	TGTGCCTGGAGTGTACTAGGTGGGGTGGATTATCCCACAGATACGCAGTATTTT	CAWSVLGGVDYPTDTQYF
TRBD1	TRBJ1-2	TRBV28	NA	TGTGCCAGCAGTTTCGAGGGGGCGGGTGGCTACACCTTC	CASSFEGAGGYTF
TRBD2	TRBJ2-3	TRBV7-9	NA	TGTGCCAGCAGCTTAGGTTCCACTAGCGGGGGCACAGATACGCAGTATTTT	CASSLGSTSGGTDTQYF
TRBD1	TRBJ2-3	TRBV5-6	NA	TGTGCCAGCAGCACGGGACAGCTCTTCACAGATACGCAGTATTTT	CASSTGQLFTDTQYF
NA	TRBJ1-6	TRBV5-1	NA	TGCGCCAGCAGCTCCCCCTCGGGGGAGTATTCACCCCTCCACTTT	CASSSPSGEYSPLHF
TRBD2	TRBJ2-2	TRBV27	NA	TGTGCCAGCAGTTTATCCGGGACTAGCCGCACCGGGGAGCTGTTTTTT	CASSLSGTSRTGELFF
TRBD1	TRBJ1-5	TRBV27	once	TGTGCCAGCAGTCCTACAGGGGCCAGCAATCAGCCCCAGCATTTT	CASSPTGASNQPQHF
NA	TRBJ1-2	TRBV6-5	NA	TGTGCCAGCAGTTATTCACAGGACGCCGGCTACACCTTC	CASSYSQDAGYTF
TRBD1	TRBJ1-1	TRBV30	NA	TGTGCCTGCATCTCAGGGGGCATGAACACTGAAGCTTTCTTT	CACISGGMNTEAFF
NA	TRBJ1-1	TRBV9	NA	TGTGCCAGCAGCGTTGAAGGGGGCACTGAAGCTTTCTTT	CASSVEGGTEAFF
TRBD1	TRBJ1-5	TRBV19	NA	TGTGCCAGTAGTATAGATCGCGGGACAGTCTATCAGCCCCAGCATTTT	CASSIDRGTVYQPQHF
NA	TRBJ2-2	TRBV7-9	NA	TGTGCCAGCAGGGGGGGGGCAAACACCGGGGAGCTGTTTTTT	CASRGGANTGELFF
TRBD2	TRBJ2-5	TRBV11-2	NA	TGTGCCAGCAGCCACAAGCGGGATTGGGAAGAGACCCAGTACTTC	CASSHKRDWEETQYF
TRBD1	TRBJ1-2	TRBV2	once	TGTGCCAGCAGTGAAATAAGAGGGGGCGATGGCTACACCTTC	CASSEIRGGDGYTF
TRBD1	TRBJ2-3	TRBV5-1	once	TGCGCCAGCAGCCTGACGACCAGGGGGCGCGGCACAGATACGCAGTATTTT	CASSLTTRGRGTDTQYF
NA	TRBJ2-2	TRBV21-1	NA	TGTGCCAGCACCCGGGGACAGAGTGAGAACACCGGGGAGCTGTTTTTT	CASTRGQSENTGELFF
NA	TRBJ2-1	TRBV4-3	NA	TGCGCCAGCAGCCAAGAGTTTCGCGGGGAACTCGAGGGTGAGCAGTTCTTC	CASSQEFRGELEGEQFF
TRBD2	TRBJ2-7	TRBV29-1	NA	TGCAGCGTTGTAGCGGGAGAAGAAGAGCAGTACTTC	CSVVAGEEEQYF
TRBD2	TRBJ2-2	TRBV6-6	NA	TGTGCCAGCAGCTCCGGGACTAGCGGGGGTCACGGGGAGCTGTTTTTT	CASSSGTSGGHGELFF
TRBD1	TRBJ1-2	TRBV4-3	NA	TGCGCCAGCAGCCCCGGACAGGGGAACTATGGCTACACCTTC	CASSPGQGNYGYTF
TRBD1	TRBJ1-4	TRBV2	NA	TGTGCCAGCACCCGGGGACAGAATGAAAAACTGTTTTTT	CASTRGQNEKLFF
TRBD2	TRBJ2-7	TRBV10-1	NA	TGCGCCAGCAAAGGGGACTATCTAACCTCCTACGAGCAGTACTTC	CASKGDYLTSYEQYF
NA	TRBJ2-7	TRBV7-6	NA	TGTGCCAGCAGCTTAGAAGAACCGGGCTCCTACGAGCAGTACTTC	CASSLEEPGSYEQYF
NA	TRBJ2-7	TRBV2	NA	TGTGCCAGCAGTGCCCTAGGGAGCGACTACGAGCAGTACTTC	CASSALGSDYEQYF
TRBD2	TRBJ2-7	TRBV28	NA	TGTGCCAGCACCGGGGGACTAGCGAACTCCTACGAGCAGTACTTC	CASTGGLANSYEQYF
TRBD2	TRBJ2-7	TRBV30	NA	TGTGCCTGGAGTCTTTGGACAGGGACTAGCGGGAGGTGGTACGAGCAGTACTTC	CAWSLWTGTSGRWYEQYF
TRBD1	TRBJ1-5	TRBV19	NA	TGTGCCAGTAGTATTAAGGGGGCACAGCCCCAGCATTTT	CASSIKGAQPQHF
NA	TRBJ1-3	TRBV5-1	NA	TGCGCCAGCAGCTTGGGGCTTCCCAGCTCTGGAAACACCATATATTTT	CASSLGLPSSGNTIYF
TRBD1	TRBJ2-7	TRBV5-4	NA	TGTGCCAGCAGCTTTGACAGGGTGTACGAGCAGTACTTC	CASSFDRVYEQYF
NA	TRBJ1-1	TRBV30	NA	TGTGCCGGGGGCAGGGACACAGCGGCTTTCTTT	CAGGRDTAAFF
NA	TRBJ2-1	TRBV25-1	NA	TGTGCCAGCGAGGGTGTTCCCGAGCAGTTCTTC	CASEGVPEQFF
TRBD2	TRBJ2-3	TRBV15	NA	TGTGCCACCAGCAGAGGGACTAGCCTAAGCACAGATACGCAGTATTTT	CATSRGTSLSTDTQYF
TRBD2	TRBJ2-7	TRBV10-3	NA	TGTGCCATCAGTGAGAAAGGTCTAGCGGGGGCCGCGGGGGCCGAGCAGTACTTC	CAISEKGLAGAAGAEQYF
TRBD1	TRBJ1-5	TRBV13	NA	TGTGCCAGCAGCCTACAGGGGGTCAATCAGCCCCAGCATTTT	CASSLQGVNQPQHF
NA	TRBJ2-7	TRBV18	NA	TGTGCCAGCTCACCACGACTAGACTACGAGCAGTACTTC	CASSPRLDYEQYF
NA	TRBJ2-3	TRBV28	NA	TGTGCCAGCAGCACGCAAGCGGCCACAGATACGCAGTATTTT	CASSTQAATDTQYF
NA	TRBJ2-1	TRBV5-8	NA	TGTGCCAGCAGCTTGTTGAAGAGGGAGCAGTTCTTC	CASSLLKREQFF
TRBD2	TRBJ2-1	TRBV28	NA	TGTGCCAGCAGTACGGGGACTAGCGGGGCGGAGTTCTTC	CASSTGTSGAEFF
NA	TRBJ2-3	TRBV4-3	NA	TGCGCCAGCAGCCAAGATGGGCGGGGTGGCACAGATACGCAGTATTTT	CASSQDGRGGTDTQYF
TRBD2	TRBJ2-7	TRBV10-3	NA	TGTGCCATCCAAACTAGCGGCTACGAGCAGTACTTC	CAIQTSGYEQYF
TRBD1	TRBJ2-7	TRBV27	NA	TGTGCCAGCAAAACCCGGACAGGGGCTAATTACGAGCAGTACTTC	CASKTRTGANYEQYF
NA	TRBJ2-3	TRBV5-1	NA	TGCGCCAGCAGCTTGGGGAGGGTTACAGATACGCAGTATTTT	CASSLGRVTDTQYF
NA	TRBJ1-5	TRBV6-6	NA	TGTGCCAGCAGTTACTCACGGTACAATCAGCCCCAGCATTTT	CASSYSRYNQPQHF
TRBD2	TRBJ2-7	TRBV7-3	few	TGTGCCAGCAGCTCGCGAGCGGGAGGGCCTCAGTACTTC	CASSSRAGGPQYF
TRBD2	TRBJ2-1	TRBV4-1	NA	TGCGCCAGCAGAGCTAGCGGGAGGACCTCCTACAATGAGCAGTTCTTC	CASRASGRTSYNEQFF
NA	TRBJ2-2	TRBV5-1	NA	TGCGCCAGCAGCTTGGCGGGTAGCTCCGGGGAGCTGTTTTTT	CASSLAGSSGELFF
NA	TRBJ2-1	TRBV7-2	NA	TGTGCCAGCAGCTTAGTAAACCGCGGGGATGAGCAGTTCTTC	CASSLVNRGDEQFF
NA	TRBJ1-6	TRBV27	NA	TGTGCCAGCAGTTTTATGTACAGGATCAATTCACCCCTCCACTTT	CASSFMYRINSPLHF
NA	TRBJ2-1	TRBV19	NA	TGTGCCAGTCAGGACAGACGAAGAGGATGGGAGCAGTTCTTC	CASQDRRRGWEQFF
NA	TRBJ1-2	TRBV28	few	TGTGCCAGCAACACCCCGGGGGTTTACTATGGCTACACCTTC	CASNTPGVYYGYTF
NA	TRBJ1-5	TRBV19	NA	TGTGCCAGTAGTACTAGAGCGGGGAGCAATCAGCCCCAGCATTTT	CASSTRAGSNQPQHF
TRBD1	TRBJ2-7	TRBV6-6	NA	TGTGCCAGCAGTTACTCGGGACAGCCGCCTCGCGAGCAGTACTTC	CASSYSGQPPREQYF
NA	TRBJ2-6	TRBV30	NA	TGTGCCTGGAGGTCTTCTGGGGCCAACGTCCTGACTTTC	CAWRSSGANVLTF
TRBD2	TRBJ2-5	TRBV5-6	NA	TGTGCCAGCAGCTTGGTTCGGGGGACTAGCGGAAGCCAAGAGACCCAGTACTTC	CASSLVRGTSGSQETQYF